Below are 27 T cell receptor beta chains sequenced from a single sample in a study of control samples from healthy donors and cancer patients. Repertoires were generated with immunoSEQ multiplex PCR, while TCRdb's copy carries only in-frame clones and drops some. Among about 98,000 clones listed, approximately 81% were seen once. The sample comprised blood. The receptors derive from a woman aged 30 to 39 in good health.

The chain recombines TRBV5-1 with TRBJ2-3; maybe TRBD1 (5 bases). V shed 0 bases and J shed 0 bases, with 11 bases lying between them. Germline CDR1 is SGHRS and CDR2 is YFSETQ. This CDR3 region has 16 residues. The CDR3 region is CASSLGVQGSTDTQYF. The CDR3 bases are TGCGCCAGCAGCTTGGGTGTCCAGGGAAGCACAGATACGCAGTATTTT.

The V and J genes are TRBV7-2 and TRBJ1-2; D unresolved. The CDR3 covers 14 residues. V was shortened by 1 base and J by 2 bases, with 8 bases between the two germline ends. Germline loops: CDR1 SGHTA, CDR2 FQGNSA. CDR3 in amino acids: CASSLGGKNYGYTF. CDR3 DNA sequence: TGTGCCAGCAGCTTAGGCGGGAAGAACTATGGCTACACCTTC.

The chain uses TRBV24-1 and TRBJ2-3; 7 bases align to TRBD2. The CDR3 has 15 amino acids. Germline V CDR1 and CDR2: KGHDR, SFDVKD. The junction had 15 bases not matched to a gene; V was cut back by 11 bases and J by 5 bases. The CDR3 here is CARNRAGLRVDTQYF. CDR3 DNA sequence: TGTGCCAGAAACCGAGCGGGGCTGAGGGTAGATACGCAGTATTTT.

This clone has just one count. This CDR3 reads CASNWGRNTDTQYF. In DNA, the CDR3 is TGTGCCAGCAACTGGGGACGTAACACAGATACGCAGTATTTT. V usage is TRBV5-5 and J usage is TRBJ2-3; D assignment may be TRBD1 or TRBD2 (5 bases each). Trimming left V 6 bases short and J 2 bases short, with 13 bases between. Germline lookup yields CDR1 SGHKS and CDR2 YYEKEE (reference sequence). CDR3 size: 14 residues.

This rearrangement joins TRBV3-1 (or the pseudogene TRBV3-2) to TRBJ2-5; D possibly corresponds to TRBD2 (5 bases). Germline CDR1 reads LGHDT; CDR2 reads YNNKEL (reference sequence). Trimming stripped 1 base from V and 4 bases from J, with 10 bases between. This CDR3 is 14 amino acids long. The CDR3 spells CASSQGREGETQYF. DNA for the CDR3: TGTGCCAGCAGCCAAGGCAGAGAGGGAGAGACCCAGTACTTC.

The CDR3 DNA sequence: TGTGCCAGTCGCGGGGGGGCAAAGACACAAGAGACCCAGTACTTC. Translation: CASRGGAKTQETQYF. The rearrangement links TRBV19 to TRBJ2-5; 9 nucleotides line up with TRBD2. The trim removed 8 bases at V and 2 bases at J, leaving 9 bases unmatched. CDR1 is LNHDA and CDR2 is SQIVND in the germline V gene (reference sequence). This CDR3 spans 15 amino acids.

The CDR3 DNA reads as TGTGCCAGCAGCGGTTACAGGGTCGGGGGCTACACCTTC. Its translation is CASSGYRVGGYTF. The chain recombines TRBV9 with TRBJ1-2; a weak D match, TRBD1 (6 bases). Germline CDR1 reads SGDLS; CDR2 reads YYNGEE. The CDR3 has 13 residues. V lost 3 bases and J lost 8, with 14 bases in between.

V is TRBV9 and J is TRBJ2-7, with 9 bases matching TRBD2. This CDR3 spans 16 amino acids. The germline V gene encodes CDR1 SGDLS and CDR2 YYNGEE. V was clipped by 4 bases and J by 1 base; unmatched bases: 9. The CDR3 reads CASSPGPSGVSYEQYF. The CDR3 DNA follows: TGTGCCAGCAGCCCCGGTCCTAGCGGGGTTTCCTACGAGCAGTACTTC.

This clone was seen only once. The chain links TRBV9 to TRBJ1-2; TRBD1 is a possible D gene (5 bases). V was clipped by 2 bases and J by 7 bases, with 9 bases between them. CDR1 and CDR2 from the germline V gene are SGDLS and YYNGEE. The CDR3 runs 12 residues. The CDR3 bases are TGTGCCAGCAGCGTGCAGGGCGGTGGCTACACCTTC. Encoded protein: CASSVQGGGYTF.

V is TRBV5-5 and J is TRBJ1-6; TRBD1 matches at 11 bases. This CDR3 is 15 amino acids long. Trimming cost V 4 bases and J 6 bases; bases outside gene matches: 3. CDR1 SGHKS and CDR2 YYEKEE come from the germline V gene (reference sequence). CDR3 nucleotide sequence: TGTGCCAGCAGCCAAGGGACAGGGGGTAATTCACCCCTCCACTTT. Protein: CASSQGTGGNSPLHF. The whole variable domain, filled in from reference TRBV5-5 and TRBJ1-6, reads DAGVTQSPTHLIKTRGQQVTLRCSPISGHKSVSWYQQVLGQGPQFIFQYYEKEERGRGNFPDRFSARQFPNYSSELNVNALLLGDSALYLCASSQGTGGNSPLHFGNGTRLTVT.

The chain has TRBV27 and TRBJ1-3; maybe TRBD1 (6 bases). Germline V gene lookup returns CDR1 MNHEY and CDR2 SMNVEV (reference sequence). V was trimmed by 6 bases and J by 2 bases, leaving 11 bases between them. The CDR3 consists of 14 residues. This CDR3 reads CASRMRGAGNTIYF. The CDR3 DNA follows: TGTGCCAGCAGGATGAGGGGGGCTGGAAACACCATATATTTT.

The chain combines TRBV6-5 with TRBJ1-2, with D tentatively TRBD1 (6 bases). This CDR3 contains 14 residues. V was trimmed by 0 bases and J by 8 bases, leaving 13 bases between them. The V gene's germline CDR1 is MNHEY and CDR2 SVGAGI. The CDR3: CASSYSAGAPGYTF. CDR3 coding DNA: TGTGCCAGCAGTTACTCGGCGGGGGCGCCAGGCTACACCTTC.

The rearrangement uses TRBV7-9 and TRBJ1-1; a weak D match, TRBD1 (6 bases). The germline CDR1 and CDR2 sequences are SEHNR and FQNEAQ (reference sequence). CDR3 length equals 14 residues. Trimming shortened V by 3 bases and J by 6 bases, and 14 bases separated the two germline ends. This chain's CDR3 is CASSLGQQGPEAFF. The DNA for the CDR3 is TGTGCCAGCAGCTTGGGACAACAGGGACCTGAAGCTTTCTTT.

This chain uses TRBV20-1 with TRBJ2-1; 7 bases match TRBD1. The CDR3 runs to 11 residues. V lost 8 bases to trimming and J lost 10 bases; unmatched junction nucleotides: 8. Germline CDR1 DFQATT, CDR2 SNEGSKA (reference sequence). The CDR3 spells CSLDRVKEQFF. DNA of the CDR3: TGCAGTCTCGACAGGGTCAAAGAGCAGTTCTTC.

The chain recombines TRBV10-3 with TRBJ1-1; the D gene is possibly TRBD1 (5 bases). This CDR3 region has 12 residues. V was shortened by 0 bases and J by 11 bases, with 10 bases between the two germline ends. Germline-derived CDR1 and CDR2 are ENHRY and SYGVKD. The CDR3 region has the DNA TGTGCCATCAGTGAGTCGGGGGGGTGGGCTTTCTTT. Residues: CAISESGGWAFF.

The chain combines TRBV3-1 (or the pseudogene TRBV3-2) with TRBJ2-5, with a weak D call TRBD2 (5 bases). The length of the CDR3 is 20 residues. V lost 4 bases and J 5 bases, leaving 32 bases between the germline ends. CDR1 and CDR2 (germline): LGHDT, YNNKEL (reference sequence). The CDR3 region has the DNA TGTGCCAGCAGCCTGCGCAGTCTCCAGTCGGGCCAGAGCCCGGGGGAGACCCAGTACTTC. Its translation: CASSLRSLQSGQSPGETQYF.

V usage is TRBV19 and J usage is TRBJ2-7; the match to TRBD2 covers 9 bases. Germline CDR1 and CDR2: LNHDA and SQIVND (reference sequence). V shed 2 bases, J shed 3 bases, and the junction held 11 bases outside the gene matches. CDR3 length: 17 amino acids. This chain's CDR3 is CASSIRGREGTIYEQYF. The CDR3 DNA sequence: TGTGCCAGTAGTATACGGGGGCGGGAGGGGACAATCTACGAGCAGTACTTC.

In DNA, the CDR3 is TGTGCCAGCAGCCCCCTGGGGGACCCCTATGGCTACACCTTC. It codes for CASSPLGDPYGYTF. This chain links TRBV6-5 with TRBJ1-2, with D possibly being TRBD1 (5 bases). Germline assignment: CDR1 MNHEY and CDR2 SVGAGI. The CDR3 consists of 14 residues. V was cut by 6 bases and J by 4 bases, with 15 bases left in between.

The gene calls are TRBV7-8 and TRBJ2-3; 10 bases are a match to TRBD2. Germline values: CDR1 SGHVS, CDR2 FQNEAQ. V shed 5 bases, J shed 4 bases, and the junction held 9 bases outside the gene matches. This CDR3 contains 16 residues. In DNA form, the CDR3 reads TGTGCCAGCAGCCTAGAGCCAGCGGGGGGGTCAGATACGCAGTATTTT. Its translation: CASSLEPAGGSDTQYF.

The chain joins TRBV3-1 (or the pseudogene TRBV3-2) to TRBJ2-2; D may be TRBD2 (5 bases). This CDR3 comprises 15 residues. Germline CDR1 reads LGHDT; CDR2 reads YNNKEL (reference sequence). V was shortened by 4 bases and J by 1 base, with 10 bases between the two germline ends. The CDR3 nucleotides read TGTGCCAGCAGCCGGGCCGCGGGGAACACCGGGGAGCTGTTTTTT. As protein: CASSRAAGNTGELFF.

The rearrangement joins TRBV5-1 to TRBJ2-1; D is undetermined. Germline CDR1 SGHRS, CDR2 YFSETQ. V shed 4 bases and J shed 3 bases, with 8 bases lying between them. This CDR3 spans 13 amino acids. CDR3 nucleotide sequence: TGCGCCAGCAGCAGGGTCAGCTACAATGAGCAGTTCTTC. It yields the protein CASSRVSYNEQFF.

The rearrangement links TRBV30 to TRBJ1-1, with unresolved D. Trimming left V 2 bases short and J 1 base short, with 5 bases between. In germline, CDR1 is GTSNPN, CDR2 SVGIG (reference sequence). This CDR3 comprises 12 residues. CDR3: CAWSPANTEAFF. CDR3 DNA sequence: TGTGCCTGGAGTCCGGCGAACACTGAAGCTTTCTTT.

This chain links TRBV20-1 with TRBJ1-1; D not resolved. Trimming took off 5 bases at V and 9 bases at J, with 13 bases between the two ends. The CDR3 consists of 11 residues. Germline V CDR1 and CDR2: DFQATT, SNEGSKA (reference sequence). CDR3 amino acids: CSAAGRLQAFF. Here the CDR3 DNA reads TGCAGTGCTGCGGGCCGGTTGCAAGCTTTCTTT.

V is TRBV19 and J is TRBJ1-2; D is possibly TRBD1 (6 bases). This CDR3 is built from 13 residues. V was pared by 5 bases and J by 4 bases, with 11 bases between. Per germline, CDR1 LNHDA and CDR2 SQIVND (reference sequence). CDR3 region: CASSPTDSYGYTF. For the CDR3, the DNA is TGTGCCAGTAGTCCGACGGACAGCTATGGCTACACCTTC.

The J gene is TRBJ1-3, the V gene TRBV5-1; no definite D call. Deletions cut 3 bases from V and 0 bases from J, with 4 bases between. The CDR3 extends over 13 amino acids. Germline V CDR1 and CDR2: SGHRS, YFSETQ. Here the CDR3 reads CASSSYSGNTIYF. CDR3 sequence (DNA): TGCGCCAGCAGCTCGTACTCTGGAAACACCATATATTTT.

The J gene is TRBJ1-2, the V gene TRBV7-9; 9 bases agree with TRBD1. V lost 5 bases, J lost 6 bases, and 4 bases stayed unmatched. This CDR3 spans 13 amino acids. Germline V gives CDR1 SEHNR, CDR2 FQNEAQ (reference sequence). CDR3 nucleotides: TGTGCCAGCAGCGAAGGACAGGGGAATGGCTACACCTTC. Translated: CASSEGQGNGYTF.

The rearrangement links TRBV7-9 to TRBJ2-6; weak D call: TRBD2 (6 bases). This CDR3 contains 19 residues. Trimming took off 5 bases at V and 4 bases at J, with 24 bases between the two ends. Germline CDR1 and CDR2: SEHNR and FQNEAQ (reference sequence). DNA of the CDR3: TGTGCCAGCAGCACATCCCGACTAGATCCTCTTTTGGGGGCCAACGTCCTGACTTTC. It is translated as CASSTSRLDPLLGANVLTF. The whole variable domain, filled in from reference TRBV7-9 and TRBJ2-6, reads DTGVSQNPRHKITKRGQNVTFRCDPISEHNRLYWYRQTLGQGPEFLTYFQNEAQLEKSRLLSDRFSAERPKGSFSTLEIQRTEQGDSAMYLCASSTSRLDPLLGANVLTFGAGSRLTVL.